The entry that follows covers one T cell receptor beta chain sequence. Its antigen remains unknown. The data were obtained in a study of T cell responses to AZD1222 COVID-19 vaccine. After removal of 5 bases from V and 4 bases from J, the junction contained 4 bases not matched to a gene. The CDR3 sequence is 14 residues long. Germline V CDR1 and CDR2: MNHEY, SVGAGI. TCRdb's table, derived via immunoSEQ multiplex PCR, lists solely in-frame clones and lacks some. The sample contains more than 100,000 clones, 88% of which appear only once. Study-level points and caveats: Donors were mostly white British, more females; clonal diversity possibly underestimated.

The sequence came from an adult in good health. The material sequenced was peripheral blood, taken on day 0 of AZD1222 vaccination. The chain carries TRBV6-5 and TRBJ2-3; 9 bases are shared with TRBD1. CDR3 sequence reads: CASSPGQGPDTQYF. The CDR3 DNA sequence: TGTGCCAGCAGTCCGGGACAGGGACCAGATACGCAGTATTTT.